The 16 T cell receptor beta chains below come from one sample, sequenced in a study of T cell changes during pregnancy in multiple sclerosis. Sequencing was performed with immunoSEQ multiplex PCR; in TCRdb, only in-frame clones are kept and a portion is missing. The data hold 50,000 to 70,000 clones, with around 93% observed a single time. The sequencing used peripheral blood, collected after pregnancy. The receptors were gathered from a female donor with multiple sclerosis, enrolled in a pregnancy study.

DNA of the CDR3: TGTGCCAGCAGTTACTCGACTAACAATGAGCAGTTCTTC. Residues: CASSYSTNNEQFF. This chain connects TRBV6-5 to TRBJ2-1; D perhaps matches TRBD2 (5 bases). The CDR3 extends over 13 amino acids. Per the germline V gene, CDR1 is MNHEY and CDR2 is SVGAGI. Trimming shortened V by 0 bases and J by 5 bases, and 5 bases separated the two germline ends.

V gene TRBV4-3 combines with J gene TRBJ1-3; D perhaps matches TRBD1 (6 bases). The CDR3 covers 17 residues. Trimming cost V 0 bases and J 4 bases, with 16 bases left between them. Germline CDR1 LGHNA, CDR2 YSLEER. CDR3 in amino acids: CASSQDRDISLGNTIYF. DNA of the CDR3: TGCGCCAGCAGCCAAGATCGGGACATAAGCCTCGGAAACACCATATATTTT.

The V call is TRBV2, the J call TRBJ2-3; 9 bases are a match to TRBD2. CDR1 and CDR2 (germline): SNHLY, FYNNEI. The CDR3 is 14 amino acids. V shed 10 bases, J shed 4 bases, and the junction held 9 bases outside the gene matches. Written as DNA, the CDR3 is TGTGCCACCGGTAGCGGGAGTAAGGCAGATACGCAGTATTTT. Encoded protein: CATGSGSKADTQYF.

CDR3 residues: CASKQGATDTQYF. The CDR3 nucleotides are TGTGCCAGCAAGCAGGGGGCAACAGATACGCAGTATTTT. The chain couples TRBV6-1 to TRBJ2-3; 8 bases fit TRBD1. Germline CDR1 reads MNHNS; CDR2 reads SASEGT. Trimming at V came to 7 bases and at J to 3 bases, leaving 3 bases not matched to a gene. The CDR3 extends over 13 amino acids.

The J gene is TRBJ1-2, the V gene TRBV9; D gene ambiguous. The V gene lost 0 bases and the J gene lost 1 base, with 7 bases spanning the gap. CDR1 is SGDLS, CDR2 YYNGEE, per germline. The CDR3 covers 14 residues. CDR3 in amino acids: CASSVGQGNYGYTF. Here the CDR3 DNA reads TGTGCCAGCAGCGTAGGACAAGGTAACTATGGCTACACCTTC. Based on the CDR3 plus reference TRBV9 and TRBJ1-2, the full variable domain is DSGVTQTPKHLITATGQRVTLRCSPRSGDLSVYWYQQSLDQGLQFLIQYYNGEERAKGNILERFSAQQFPDLHSELNLSSLELGDSALYFCASSVGQGNYGYTFGSGTRLTVV.

This chain connects TRBV4-3 to TRBJ2-7; perhaps TRBD2 as D (6 bases). The germline V gene has CDR1 LGHNA and CDR2 YSLEER. Trimming took 0 bases from V and 3 from J, leaving 12 bases between them. The CDR3 has 15 amino acids. For the CDR3, the DNA is TGCGCCAGCAGCCAAGATACGGGGGAATACTACGAGCAGTACTTC. Encoded protein: CASSQDTGEYYEQYF.

The chain carries TRBV19 and TRBJ2-4; 8 bases match TRBD1. Per germline, CDR1 LNHDA and CDR2 SQIVND (reference sequence). Germline trimming cut 5 bases from V and 3 bases from J; bases unmatched to any gene: 9. This CDR3 has 16 residues. The chain's CDR3 is CASSAPTGVDKNIQYF. The CDR3 coding sequence is TGTGCCAGTAGTGCCCCGACAGGGGTGGACAAAAACATTCAGTACTTC.

The rearrangement joins TRBV13 to TRBJ1-1, with D tentatively TRBD1 (5 bases). The CDR3 spans 13 residues. Looked up from germline, CDR1 is PRHDT and CDR2 is FYEKMQ (reference sequence). Trimming took off 5 bases at V and 6 bases at J, with 13 bases between the two ends. The CDR3 loop reads CASSPTRGAEAFF. CDR3 DNA sequence: TGTGCCAGCAGCCCTACCCGGGGGGCTGAAGCTTTCTTT.

This chain links TRBV7-2 with TRBJ2-2; TRBD1 aligns across 7 bases. Unmatched junction bases numbered 4, after V lost 1 base and J lost 2 bases. Germline V CDR1 and CDR2: SGHTA, FQGNSA. This CDR3 region has 16 residues. Written as DNA, the CDR3 is TGTGCCAGCAGCTTAGGGGGGACAGCCAACACCGGGGAGCTGTTTTTT. Encoded protein: CASSLGGTANTGELFF.

This chain connects TRBV7-2 to TRBJ1-1; no clear D. Germline CDR1 and CDR2: SGHTA and FQGNSA. V was clipped by 2 bases and J by 2 bases, with 12 bases between them. The CDR3 has 15 residues. The CDR3 region has the DNA TGTGCCAGCAGCTTATTCCGGGTCCCAAACACTGAAGCTTTCTTT. Translated: CASSLFRVPNTEAFF.

V gene TRBV5-1 combines with J gene TRBJ2-2; 7 bases fit TRBD2. The V segment lost 1 base and the J segment 4 bases; nucleotides outside the gene matches: 4. The CDR3 contains 15 residues. Germline CDR1 reads SGHRS; CDR2 reads YFSETQ. The CDR3 region has the DNA TGCGCCAGCAGCTTGACCGTAGCGGGCACCGGGGAGCTGTTTTTT. Translation: CASSLTVAGTGELFF.

CDR3 sequence: CASSVVSDYGGQTGNEQFF. The CDR3 DNA is TGTGCCAGCAGCGTAGTTTCGGACTACGGGGGACAGACCGGGAATGAGCAGTTCTTC. The V and J genes are TRBV9 and TRBJ2-1; tentative D call: TRBD1 (7 bases). The V end was cut by 0 bases, the J end by 7 bases, with 26 bases between. Per germline, CDR1 SGDLS and CDR2 YYNGEE. The CDR3 runs 19 residues.

The count of this clone is one. Written as DNA, the CDR3 is TGTGCCAGCAGCTCTGGACTAGCGGGAGGCTCGGTCGTCGAGCAGTACTTC. Protein sequence: CASSSGLAGGSVVEQYF. The chain couples TRBV5-4 to TRBJ2-7, with 14 bases aligning to TRBD2. The CDR3 totals 17 residues. Per the germline V gene, CDR1 is SGHNT and CDR2 is YYREEE (reference sequence). The ends lost 3 bases at V and 6 bases at J; junction bases unmatched: 11.

The rearrangement joins TRBV7-6 to TRBJ2-7; TRBD1 aligns across 9 bases. Trimming cost V 1 base and J 5 bases; bases outside gene matches: 9. The CDR3 is made up of 16 amino acids. The germline CDR1 and CDR2 sequences are SGHVS and FNYEAQ. CDR3 region: CASSLVHRGLGNEQYF. The CDR3 region has the DNA TGTGCCAGCAGCTTAGTCCACAGGGGGCTGGGGAACGAGCAGTACTTC.

The J gene is TRBJ2-3, the V gene TRBV6-6; 8 bases match TRBD1. The V segment lost 7 bases and the J segment 3 bases; nucleotides outside the gene matches: 3. This CDR3 spans 13 amino acids. Per germline, CDR1 MNHNY and CDR2 SVGAGI (reference sequence). The CDR3 bases are TGTGCCAGCACCGGACAGGGAACAGATACGCAGTATTTT. It encodes CASTGQGTDTQYF.

The rearrangement uses TRBV28 and TRBJ1-5; no clear D. With 8 bases removed from V and 6 bases from J, the gap between germline ends came to 14 bases. Germline V lookup: CDR1 MDHEN, CDR2 SYDVKM. CDR3 length: 13 amino acids. The CDR3 loop reads CASFGQYRQPQHF. Here the CDR3 DNA reads TGTGCCAGCTTTGGGCAGTATCGTCAGCCCCAGCATTTT.